The next 11 T cell receptor beta chains were all read from a single sample in a study of Graves' ophthalmopathy and Graves' hyperthyroidism. Amplified TCR beta CDR3 regions were obtained using RNA transcripts as template. Following a first-round RT-PCR that used HTBI primers, a second-round multiplex PCR was carried out. Using its own MiXCR run on the multiplex PCR reads, TCRdb lists one record per CDR3 protein. Among some 15,000 distinct CDR3 sequences, about 50% were seen once, and the ten largest hold around 45%. The sample was peripheral blood. The receptors come from a woman aged 25 to 45 with Graves' ophthalmopathy.

CDR3 bases: TGTGCCACCAGTCACCAGGGTGACTATGGCTACACCTTC. This encodes CATSHQGDYGYTF. The chain carries TRBV24-1 and TRBJ1-2; D might be TRBD1 (5 bases). Between the trimmed V and J ends, which lost 6 bases and 3 bases, there was a span of 10 bases. The germline CDR1 and CDR2 sequences are KGHDR and SFDVKD. CDR3 length: 13 amino acids.

As for this clonotype: The germline gene is not matched at one end of the junction; a read error may be the cause. The chain carries TRBV19 and TRBJ1-1; the D is unclear. CDR3 size: 15 residues. Per the germline V gene, CDR1 is LNHDA and CDR2 is SQIVND (reference sequence). The CDR3 spells CASRITLSPNTEAIF. The DNA for the CDR3 is TGTGCCAGTAGAATAACCCTAAGCCCTAACACTGAAGCTATCTTT.

V gene TRBV7-3 combines with J gene TRBJ2-7; TRBD1 is a possible D gene (6 bases). Germline CDR1 SGHTA, CDR2 FQGTGA. V lost 5 bases, J lost 2 bases, and 10 bases lay in between. The CDR3 extends over 13 amino acids. In DNA, the CDR3 is TGTGCCAGCAGCACGGGACAAACCTACGAGCAGTACTTC. This translates into CASSTGQTYEQYF.

This clonotype occurred many times. The rearrangement uses TRBV9 and TRBJ2-7; TRBD2 matches at 9 bases. The ends lost 0 bases at V and 4 bases at J; junction bases unmatched: 5. CDR3 length: 15 residues. CDR1 and CDR2 (germline): SGDLS, YYNGEE. DNA of the CDR3: TGTGCCAGCAGCGTAGAGGCTAGCGGGATGTACGAGCAGTACTTC. Residues: CASSVEASGMYEQYF.

V usage is TRBV7-9 and J usage is TRBJ2-7; 9 nucleotides align to TRBD2. Germline-derived CDR1 and CDR2 are SEHNR and FQNEAQ (reference sequence). This CDR3 has 15 amino acids. The DNA of the CDR3 is TGTGCCAGCAGTTTAGTTGGGACTAGCAGCTATGAGCAGTACGTC. This encodes CASSLVGTSSYEQYV.

The rearrangement uses TRBV9 and TRBJ1-2; 7 bases fit TRBD1. J gave up 3 bases and V 5 bases, and 7 bases lay outside the gene matches. There are 14 residues in the CDR3. Germline values: CDR1 SGDLS, CDR2 YYNGEE. CDR3: CASSKGGGDYGYTF. The CDR3 DNA is TGTGCCAGCAGTAAAGGAGGGGGCGACTATGGCTACACCTTC. Filled out from reference TRBV9 and TRBJ1-2, the complete variable domain reads DSGVTQTPKHLITATGQRVTLRCSPRSGDLSVYWYQQSLDQGLQFLIQYYNGEERAKGNILERFSAQQFPDLHSELNLSSLELGDSALYFCASSKGGGDYGYTFGSGTRLTVV.

V usage is TRBV6-6 and J usage is TRBJ2-7, with a weak D call TRBD2 (5 bases). Germline CDR1 is MNHNY and CDR2 is SVGAGI (reference sequence). Trimming pared 2 bases from V and 9 bases from J, leaving 17 bases between. CDR3 length equals 14 residues. The DNA for the CDR3 is TGTGCCAGCAGTTACAGCGGATGGCCTGGCGGGCAGTACTTC. It specifies CASSYSGWPGGQYF.

This clonotype was recorded at least ten times. V usage is TRBV24-1 and J usage is TRBJ2-2; D assignment may be TRBD1 or TRBD2 (5 bases each). V was trimmed by 3 bases and J by 2 bases, leaving 12 bases between them. The CDR3 is made up of 16 amino acids. In germline, CDR1 is KGHDR, CDR2 SFDVKD. The CDR3 DNA sequence: TGTGCCACCAGTGATATCCGGGGCGGAAACACCGGGGAGCTGTTTTTT. Amino acid sequence: CATSDIRGGNTGELFF.

As to this clonotype: At one of its ends the junction is not consistent with the germline gene, which may arise from a read error. The chain joins TRBV6-2 or TRBV6-3 to TRBJ1-2; perhaps TRBD1 as D (5 bases). CDR1 is MNHEY, CDR2 SVGEGT, per germline. The CDR3 runs 14 residues. This CDR3 reads CAGSSRPTGVGYTF. Written as DNA, the CDR3 is TGTGCCGGCAGTTCCCGACCCACAGGTGTTGGCTACACCTTC.

This clonotype is labeled medium-sized. V gene TRBV10-1 combines with J gene TRBJ2-3; 9 bases map to TRBD1. Germline CDR1 is WNHNN and CDR2 is SYGVQD (reference sequence). J was trimmed by 2 bases and V by 5 bases; bases with no gene match: 5. This CDR3 contains 15 residues. This CDR3 reads CASSIGQGPTDTQYF. As DNA, the CDR3 is TGCGCCAGCAGTATAGGACAGGGGCCCACAGATACGCAGTATTTT.

In the case of this clonotype: One end of the junction fails to match germline, which may point to a read error. The chain uses TRBV10-3 and TRBJ2-7; TRBD1 matches 8 bases. Germline lookup yields CDR1 ENHRY and CDR2 SYGVKD. The CDR3 runs to 13 residues. The CDR3 sequence: CASSSQGAYEQYF. The CDR3 nucleotides read TGTGCCAGCAGTTCACAGGGGGCCTACGAGCAGTACTTC.